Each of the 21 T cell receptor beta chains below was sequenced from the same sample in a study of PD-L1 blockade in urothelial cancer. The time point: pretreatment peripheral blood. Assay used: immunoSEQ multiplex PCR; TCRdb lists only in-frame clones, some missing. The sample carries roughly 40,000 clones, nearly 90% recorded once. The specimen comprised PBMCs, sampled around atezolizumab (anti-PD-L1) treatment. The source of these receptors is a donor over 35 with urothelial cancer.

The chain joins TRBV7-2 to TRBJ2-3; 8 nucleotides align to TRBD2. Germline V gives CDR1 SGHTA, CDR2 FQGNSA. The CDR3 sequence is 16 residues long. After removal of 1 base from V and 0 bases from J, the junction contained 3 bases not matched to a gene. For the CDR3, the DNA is TGTGCCAGCAGCTTAGGACTAGCGACTAGCACAGATACGCAGTATTTT. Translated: CASSLGLATSTDTQYF. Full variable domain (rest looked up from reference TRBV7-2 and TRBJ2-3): GAGVSQSPSNKVTEKGKDVELRCDPISGHTALYWYRQSLGQGLEFLIYFQGNSAPDKSGLPSDRFSAERTGGSVSTLTIQRTQQEDSAVYLCASSLGLATSTDTQYFGPGTRLTVL.

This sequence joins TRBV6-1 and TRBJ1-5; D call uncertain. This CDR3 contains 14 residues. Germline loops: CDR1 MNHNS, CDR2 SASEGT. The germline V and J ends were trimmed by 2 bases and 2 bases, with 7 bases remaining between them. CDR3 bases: TGTGCCAGCAGTGAATGGCGGGGCAATCAGCCCCAGCATTTT. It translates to CASSEWRGNQPQHF.

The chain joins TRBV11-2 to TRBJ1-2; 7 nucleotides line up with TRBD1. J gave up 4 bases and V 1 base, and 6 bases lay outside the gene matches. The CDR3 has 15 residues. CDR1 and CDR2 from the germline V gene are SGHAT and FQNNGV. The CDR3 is CASSLGGGTAYGYTF. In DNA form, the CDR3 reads TGTGCCAGCAGCTTAGGGGGCGGGACAGCCTATGGCTACACCTTC.

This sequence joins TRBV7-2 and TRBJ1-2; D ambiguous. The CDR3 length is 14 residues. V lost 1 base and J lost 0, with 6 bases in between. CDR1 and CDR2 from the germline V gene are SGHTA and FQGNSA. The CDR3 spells CASSLGGANYGYTF. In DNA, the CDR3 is TGTGCCAGCAGCTTAGGGGGAGCTAACTATGGCTACACCTTC. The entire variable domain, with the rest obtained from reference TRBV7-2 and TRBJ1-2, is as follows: GAGVSQSPSNKVTEKGKDVELRCDPISGHTALYWYRQSLGQGLEFLIYFQGNSAPDKSGLPSDRFSAERTGGSVSTLTIQRTQQEDSAVYLCASSLGGANYGYTFGSGTRLTVV.

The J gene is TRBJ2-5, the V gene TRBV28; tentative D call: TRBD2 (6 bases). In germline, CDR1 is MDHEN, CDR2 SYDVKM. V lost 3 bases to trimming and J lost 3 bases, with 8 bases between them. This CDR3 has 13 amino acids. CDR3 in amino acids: CASSLGGKETQYF. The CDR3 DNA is TGTGCCAGCAGTTTGGGGGGAAAAGAGACCCAGTACTTC.

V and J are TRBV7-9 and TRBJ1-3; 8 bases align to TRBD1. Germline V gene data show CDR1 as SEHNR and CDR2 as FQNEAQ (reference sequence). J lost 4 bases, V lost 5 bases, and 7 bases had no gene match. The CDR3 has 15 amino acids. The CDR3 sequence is CASSPRQGLGNTIYF. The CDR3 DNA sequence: TGTGCCAGCAGCCCCAGACAGGGGCTGGGAAACACCATATATTTT.

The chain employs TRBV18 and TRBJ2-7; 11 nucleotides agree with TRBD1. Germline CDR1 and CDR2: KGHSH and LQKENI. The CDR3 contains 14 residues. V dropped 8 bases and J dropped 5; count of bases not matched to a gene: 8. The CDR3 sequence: CASTPGTGGDEQYF. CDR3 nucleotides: TGTGCCAGCACCCCGGGGACAGGGGGAGACGAGCAGTACTTC.

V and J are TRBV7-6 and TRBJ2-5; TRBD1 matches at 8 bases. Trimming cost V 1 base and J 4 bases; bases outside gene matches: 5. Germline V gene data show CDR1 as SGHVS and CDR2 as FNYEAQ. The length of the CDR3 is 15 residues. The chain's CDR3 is CASSLEARGRETQYF. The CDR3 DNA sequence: TGTGCCAGCAGCTTAGAAGCCAGGGGGCGAGAGACCCAGTACTTC.

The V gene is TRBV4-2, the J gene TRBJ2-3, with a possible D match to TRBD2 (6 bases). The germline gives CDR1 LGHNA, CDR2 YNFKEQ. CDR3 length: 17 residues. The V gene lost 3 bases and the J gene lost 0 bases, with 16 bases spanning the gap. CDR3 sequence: CASSHNRDWASTDTQYF. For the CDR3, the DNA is TGTGCCAGCAGCCACAACCGGGACTGGGCTAGCACAGATACGCAGTATTTT.

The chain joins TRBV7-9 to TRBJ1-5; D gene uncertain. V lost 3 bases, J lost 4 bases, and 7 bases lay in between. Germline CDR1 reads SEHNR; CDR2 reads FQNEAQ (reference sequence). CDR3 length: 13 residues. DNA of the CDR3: TGTGCCAGCAGCTTTAGCTTAAATCAGCCCCAGCATTTT. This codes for CASSFSLNQPQHF.

CDR3: CASSDDRGKNTEAFF. CDR3 nucleotide sequence: TGTGCCAGCAGTGATGACAGGGGGAAGAACACTGAAGCTTTCTTT. V gene TRBV2 combines with J gene TRBJ1-1, with 9 positions matching TRBD1. This CDR3 is 15 amino acids long. The germline V gene has CDR1 SNHLY and CDR2 FYNNEI. The V and J ends lost 3 bases and 1 base, in that order; junction bases with no gene match: 3. The full variable domain, completed using reference TRBV2 and TRBJ1-1, is EPEVTQTPSHQVTQMGQEVILRCVPISNHLYFYWYRQILGQKVEFLVSFYNNEISEKSEIFDDQFSVERPDGSNFTLKIRSTKLEDSAMYFCASSDDRGKNTEAFFGQGTRLTVV.

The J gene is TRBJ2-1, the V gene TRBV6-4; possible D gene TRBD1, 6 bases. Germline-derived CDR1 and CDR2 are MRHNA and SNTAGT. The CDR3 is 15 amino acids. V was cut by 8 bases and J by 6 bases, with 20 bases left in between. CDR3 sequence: CASRREGTPVNEQFF. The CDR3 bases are TGTGCCAGCCGCCGAGAGGGGACACCGGTCAATGAGCAGTTCTTC.

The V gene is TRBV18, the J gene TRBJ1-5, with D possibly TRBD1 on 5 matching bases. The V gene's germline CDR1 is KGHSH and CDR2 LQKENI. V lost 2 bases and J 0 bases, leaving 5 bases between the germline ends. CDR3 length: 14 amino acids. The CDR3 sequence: CASSPDSSNQPQHF. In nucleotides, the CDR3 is TGTGCCAGCTCACCAGACAGTAGCAATCAGCCCCAGCATTTT. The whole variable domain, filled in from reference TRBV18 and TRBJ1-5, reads NAGVMQNPRHLVRRRGQEARLRCSPMKGHSHVYWYRQLPEEGLKFMVYLQKENIIDESGMPKERFSAEFPKEGPSILRIQQVVRGDSAAYFCASSPDSSNQPQHFGDGTRLSIL.

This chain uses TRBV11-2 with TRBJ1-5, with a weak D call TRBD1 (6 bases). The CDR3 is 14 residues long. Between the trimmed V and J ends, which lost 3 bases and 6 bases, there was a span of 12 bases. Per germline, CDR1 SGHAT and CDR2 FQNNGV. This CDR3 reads CASSFSGGGQPQHF. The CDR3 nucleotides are TGTGCCAGCAGCTTTTCGGGGGGCGGTCAGCCCCAGCATTTT.

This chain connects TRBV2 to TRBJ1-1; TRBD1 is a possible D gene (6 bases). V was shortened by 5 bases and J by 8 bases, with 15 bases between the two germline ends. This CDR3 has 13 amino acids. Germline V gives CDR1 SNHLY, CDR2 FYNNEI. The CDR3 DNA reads TGTGCCAGCAGTACCAGGGGTTGGGGAGAAGCTTTCTTT. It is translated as CASSTRGWGEAFF.

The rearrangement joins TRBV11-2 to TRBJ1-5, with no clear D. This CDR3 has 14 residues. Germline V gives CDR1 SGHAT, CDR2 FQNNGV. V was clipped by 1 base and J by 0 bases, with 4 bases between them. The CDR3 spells CASSLGASNQPQHF. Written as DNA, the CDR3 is TGTGCCAGCAGCTTAGGGGCTAGCAATCAGCCCCAGCATTTT. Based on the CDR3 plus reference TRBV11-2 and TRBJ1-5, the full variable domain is EAGVAQSPRYKIIEKRQSVAFWCNPISGHATLYWYQQILGQGPKLLIQFQNNGVVDDSQLPKDRFSAERLKGVDSTLKIQPAKLEDSAVYLCASSLGASNQPQHFGDGTRLSIL.

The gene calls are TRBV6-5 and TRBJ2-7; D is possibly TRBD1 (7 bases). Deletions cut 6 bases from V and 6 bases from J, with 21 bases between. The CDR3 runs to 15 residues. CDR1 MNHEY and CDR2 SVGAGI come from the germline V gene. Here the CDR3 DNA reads TGTGCCAGCAGCCTTGGGTCCGGGACAGCGGGCGAGCAGTACTTC. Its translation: CASSLGSGTAGEQYF.

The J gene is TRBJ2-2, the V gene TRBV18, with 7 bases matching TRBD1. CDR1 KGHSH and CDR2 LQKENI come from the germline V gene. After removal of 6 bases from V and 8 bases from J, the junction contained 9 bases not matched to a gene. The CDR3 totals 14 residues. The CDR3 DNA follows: TGTGCCAGCTCCGCCAGGGGGAACAAAGGGGAGCTGTTTTTT. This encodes CASSARGNKGELFF.

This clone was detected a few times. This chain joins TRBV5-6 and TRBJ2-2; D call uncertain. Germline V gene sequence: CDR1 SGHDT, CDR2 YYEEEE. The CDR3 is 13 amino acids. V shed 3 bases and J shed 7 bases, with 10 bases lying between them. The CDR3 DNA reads TGTGCCAGCAGCTCCGGCGGTATCGGGGAGCTGTTTTTT. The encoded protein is CASSSGGIGELFF.

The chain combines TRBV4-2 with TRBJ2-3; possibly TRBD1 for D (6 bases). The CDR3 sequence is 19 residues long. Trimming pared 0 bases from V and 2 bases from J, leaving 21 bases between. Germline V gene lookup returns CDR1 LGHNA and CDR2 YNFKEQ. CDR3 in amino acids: CASSQDLGAWQGNTDTQYF. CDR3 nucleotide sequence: TGTGCCAGCAGCCAAGATCTGGGGGCCTGGCAGGGCAACACAGATACGCAGTATTTT.

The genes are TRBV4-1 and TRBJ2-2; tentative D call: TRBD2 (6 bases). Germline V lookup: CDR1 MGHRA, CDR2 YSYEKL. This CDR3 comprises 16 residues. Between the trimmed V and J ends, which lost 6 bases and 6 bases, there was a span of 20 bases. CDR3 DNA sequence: TGCGCCAGCAGACCTAATAGCGGCCAGGGTGCCGGGGAGCTGTTTTTT. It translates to CASRPNSGQGAGELFF.